This T cell receptor (beta chain) was obtained from a study of OX40 agonist ivuxolimab in advanced cancers. Concerning the study at large: The costimulatory receptor OX40 (CD134) was targeted by ivuxolimab, a fully human IgG2 agonistic monoclonal antibody. In the dose-escalation cohort, approximately 80% of patients were male, and the mean age was 60 years with a range of about 20 to 80. Three dose-escalation patients achieved partial responses, one with hepatocellular carcinoma and two with cutaneous melanoma. Intravenous ivuxolimab was administered to patients every 2 weeks at six dose levels: 0.01, 0.1, 0.3, 1.5, 3 and 10 mg/kg. The paper reports the monotherapy dose-escalation portion (N ≈ 52 patients) of the phase I ivuxolimab trial. Among the approximately 54 dose-escalation patients, around 19 had hepatocellular carcinoma, roughly 15 melanoma, 9 renal cell carcinoma and 9 head and neck cancer. The purpose of peripheral TCRbeta sequencing was to test whether ivuxolimab changed TCR sequence diversity and led to clonal T-cell expansion. Patients were allowed to have had prior anti-PD-1, anti-PD-L1 or anti-CTLA-4 therapy, and approximately 37% of the dose-escalation patients had been treated with checkpoint inhibitors.

The study at large found these results: In the 0.1-3.0 mg/kg groups, partial responders were among the patients with the lowest normalized peripheral clonal expansion, particularly in CD8+ T cells. Low levels of normalized T-cell clonal expansion were also seen in some patients who did not respond. At doses of 0.1 to 3.0 mg/kg, clonal expansion of both CD4+ and CD8+ blood T cells was observed from baseline to week 6. The antigen specificity of the peripheral T cells that underwent clonal expansion was not determined. After ivuxolimab, more expanded clones were found on average in CD8+ T cells than in CD4+ T cells.

Patients with a history of autoimmune disease or receiving systemic immunosuppression were excluded from the trial. In every dose cohort, peripheral blood was drawn for TCR sequencing at baseline, cycle 4 day 1, and cycle 7 day 1. The samples were drawn from a first-in-human, open-label, multicenter phase I dose-escalation trial of ivuxolimab. Adults with locally advanced or metastatic head and neck squamous cell, hepatocellular, melanoma or renal cell carcinoma were enrolled in the trial. CD4+ and CD8+ T cells were sorted separately from peripheral blood before TCR sequencing. In the case of this clone: This receptor's antigen is unknown. Within one base of it there is no much larger clone, and no base qualities were kept.

Genomic DNA was isolated from the sorted cells so that the TCRbeta CDR3 region could be sequenced. The immunoSEQ Assay was used to sequence the TCRbeta CDR3 regions. The clones in this table, taken by TCRdb from immuneACCESS, are in-frame only. Not every clone is retained; where verified, under half of the shortfall comes from an unresolved V gene, and the cause of the rest is unknown. The sample data list about 42,000 clones, and approximately 84% of these were observed just once. Together, the top ten hold around 14% of the sample. Material: CD4+ or CD8+ T cells sorted from blood, obtained in a trial of the OX40 agonist ivuxolimab. The sequence came from an adult with an advanced solid tumor such as melanoma, head and neck, liver or kidney cancer.

The CDR3 is CASSRDVGVGGGELFF. The sequence in DNA is TGTGCCAGCAGCCGAGATGTAGGTGTTGGCGGCGGGGAGCTGTTTTTT. This chain is built from TRBV7-2 and TRBJ2-2; no D gene call is confident. Via the germline V gene, CDR1 is SGHTA and CDR2 FQGNSA. V was cut back by 5 bases and J by 7 bases, leaving a gap of 20 bases between them. The CDR3 runs 16 residues from the cysteine to the phenylalanine. Only the CDR3 region is kept as DNA, spanning 48 bases read in frame from base 1.